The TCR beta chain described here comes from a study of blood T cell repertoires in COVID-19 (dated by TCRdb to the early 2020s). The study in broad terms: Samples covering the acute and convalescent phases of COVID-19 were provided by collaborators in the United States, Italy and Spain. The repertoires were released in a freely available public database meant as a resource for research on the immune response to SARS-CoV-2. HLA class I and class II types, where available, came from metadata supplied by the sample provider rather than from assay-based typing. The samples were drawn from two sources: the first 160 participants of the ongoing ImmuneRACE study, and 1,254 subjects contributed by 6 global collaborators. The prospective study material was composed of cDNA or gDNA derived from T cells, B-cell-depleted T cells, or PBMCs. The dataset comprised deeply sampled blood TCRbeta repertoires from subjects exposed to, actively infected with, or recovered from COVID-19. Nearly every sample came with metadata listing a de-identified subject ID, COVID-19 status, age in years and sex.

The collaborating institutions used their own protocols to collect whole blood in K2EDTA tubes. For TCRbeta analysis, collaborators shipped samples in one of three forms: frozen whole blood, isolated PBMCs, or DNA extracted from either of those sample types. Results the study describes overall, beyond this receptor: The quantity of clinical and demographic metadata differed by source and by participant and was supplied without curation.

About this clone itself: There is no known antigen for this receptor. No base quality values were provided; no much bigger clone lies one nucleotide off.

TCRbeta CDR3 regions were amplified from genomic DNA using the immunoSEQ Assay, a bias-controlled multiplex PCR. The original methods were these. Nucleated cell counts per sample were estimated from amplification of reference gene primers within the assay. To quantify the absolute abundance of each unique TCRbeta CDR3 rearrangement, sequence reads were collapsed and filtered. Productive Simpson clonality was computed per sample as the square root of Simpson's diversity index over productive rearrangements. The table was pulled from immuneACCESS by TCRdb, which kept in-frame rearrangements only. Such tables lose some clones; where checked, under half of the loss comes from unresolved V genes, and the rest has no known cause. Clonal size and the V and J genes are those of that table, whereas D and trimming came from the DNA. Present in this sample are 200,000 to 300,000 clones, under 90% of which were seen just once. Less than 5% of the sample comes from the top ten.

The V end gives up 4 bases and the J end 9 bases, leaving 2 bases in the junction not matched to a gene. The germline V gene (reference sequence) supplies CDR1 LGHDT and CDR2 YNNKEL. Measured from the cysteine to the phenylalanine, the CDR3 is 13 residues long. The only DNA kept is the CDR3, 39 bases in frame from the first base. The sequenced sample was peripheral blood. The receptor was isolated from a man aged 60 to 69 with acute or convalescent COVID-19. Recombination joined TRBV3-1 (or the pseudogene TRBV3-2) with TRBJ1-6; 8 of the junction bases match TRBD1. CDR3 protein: CASSRDRSSPLHF. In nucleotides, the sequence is TGTGCCAGCAGCCGGGACAGGTCTTCACCCCTCCACTTT.